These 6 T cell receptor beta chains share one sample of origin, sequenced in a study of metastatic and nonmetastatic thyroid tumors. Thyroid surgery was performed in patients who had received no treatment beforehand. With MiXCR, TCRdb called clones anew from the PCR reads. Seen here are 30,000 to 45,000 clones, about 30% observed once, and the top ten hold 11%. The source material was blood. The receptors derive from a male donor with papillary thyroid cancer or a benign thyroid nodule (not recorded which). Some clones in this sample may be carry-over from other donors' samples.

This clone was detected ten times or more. The CDR3 DNA reads TGTGCCAGCAGCCAGCAGGGCGCTAAAAATGAAAAACTGTTTTTT. Its protein is CASSQQGAKNEKLFF. V is TRBV3-1 and J is TRBJ1-4; TRBD1 is a possible D gene (5 bases). CDR1 and CDR2 (germline): LGHDT, YNNKEL (reference sequence). The V end was cut by 3 bases, the J end by 5 bases, with 13 bases between. The CDR3 consists of 15 residues. Together with reference TRBV3-1 and TRBJ1-4, the CDR3 gives the full variable domain: DTAVSQTPKYLVTQMGNDKSIKCEQNLGHDTMYWYKQDSKKFLKIMFSYNNKELIINETVPNRFSPKSPDKAHLNLHINSLELGDSAVYFCASSQQGAKNEKLFFGSGTQLSVL.

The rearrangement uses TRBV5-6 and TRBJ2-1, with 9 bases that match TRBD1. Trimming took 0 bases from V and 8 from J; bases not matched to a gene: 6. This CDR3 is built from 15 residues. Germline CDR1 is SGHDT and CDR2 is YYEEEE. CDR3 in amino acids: CASSLEGQGIYEQFF. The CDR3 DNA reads TGTGCCAGCAGCTTGGAGGGACAGGGAATATATGAGCAGTTCTTC. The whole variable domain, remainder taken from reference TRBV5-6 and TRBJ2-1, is DAGVTQSPTHLIKTRGQQVTLRCSPKSGHDTVSWYQQALGQGPQFIFQYYEEEERQRGNFPDRFSGHQFPNYSSELNVNALLLGDSALYLCASSLEGQGIYEQFFGPGTRLTVL.

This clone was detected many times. The CDR3 loop is CAGSTMNTEAFF. CDR3 nucleotides: TGTGCTGGCAGTACTATGAACACTGAAGCTTTCTTT. This chain links TRBV28 with TRBJ1-1, with D unclear. The CDR3 runs to 12 residues. Germline lookup yields CDR1 MDHEN and CDR2 SYDVKM. Full variable domain (remainder filled in from reference TRBV28 and TRBJ1-1): DVKVTQSSRYLVKRTGEKVFLECVQDMDHENMFWYRQDPGLGLRLIYFSYDVKMKEKGDIPEGYSVSREKKERFSLILESASTNQTSMYLCAGSTMNTEAFFGQGTRLTVV.

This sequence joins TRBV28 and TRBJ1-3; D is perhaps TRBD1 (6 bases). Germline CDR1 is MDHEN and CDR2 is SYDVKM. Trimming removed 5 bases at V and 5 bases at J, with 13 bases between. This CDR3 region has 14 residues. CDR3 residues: CASSETGLRNTIYF. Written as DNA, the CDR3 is TGTGCCAGCAGTGAGACAGGCCTTAGAAACACCATATATTTT. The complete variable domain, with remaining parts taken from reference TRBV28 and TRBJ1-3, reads DVKVTQSSRYLVKRTGEKVFLECVQDMDHENMFWYRQDPGLGLRLIYFSYDVKMKEKGDIPEGYSVSREKKERFSLILESASTNQTSMYLCASSETGLRNTIYFGEGSWLTVV.

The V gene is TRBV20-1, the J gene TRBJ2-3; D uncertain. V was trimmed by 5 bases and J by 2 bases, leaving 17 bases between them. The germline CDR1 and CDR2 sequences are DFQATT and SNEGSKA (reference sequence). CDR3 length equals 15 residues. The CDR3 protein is CSAALPYRATDTQYF. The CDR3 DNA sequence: TGCAGTGCTGCCCTCCCTTATCGGGCCACAGATACGCAGTATTTT.

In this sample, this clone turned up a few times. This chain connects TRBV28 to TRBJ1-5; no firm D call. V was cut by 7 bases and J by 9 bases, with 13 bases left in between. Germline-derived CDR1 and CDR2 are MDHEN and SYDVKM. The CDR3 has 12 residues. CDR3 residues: CASTPPRVPQHF. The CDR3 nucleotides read TGTGCCAGCACTCCCCCTCGGGTGCCCCAGCATTTT. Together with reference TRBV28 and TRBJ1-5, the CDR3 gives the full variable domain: DVKVTQSSRYLVKRTGEKVFLECVQDMDHENMFWYRQDPGLGLRLIYFSYDVKMKEKGDIPEGYSVSREKKERFSLILESASTNQTSMYLCASTPPRVPQHFGDGTRLSIL.